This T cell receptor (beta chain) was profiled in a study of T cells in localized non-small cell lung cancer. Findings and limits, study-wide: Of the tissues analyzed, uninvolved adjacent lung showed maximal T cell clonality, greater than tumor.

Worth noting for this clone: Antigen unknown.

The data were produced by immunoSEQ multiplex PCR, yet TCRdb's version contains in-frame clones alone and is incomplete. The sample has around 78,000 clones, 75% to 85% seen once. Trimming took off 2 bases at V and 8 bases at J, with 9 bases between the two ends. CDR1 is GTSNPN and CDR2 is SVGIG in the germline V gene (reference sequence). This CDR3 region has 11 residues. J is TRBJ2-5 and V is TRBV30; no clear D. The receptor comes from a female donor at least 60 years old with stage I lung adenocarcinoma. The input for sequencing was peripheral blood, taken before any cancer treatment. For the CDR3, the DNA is TGTGCCTGGAGTCGGTCGGAAACCCAGTACTTC. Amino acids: CAWSRSETQYF.